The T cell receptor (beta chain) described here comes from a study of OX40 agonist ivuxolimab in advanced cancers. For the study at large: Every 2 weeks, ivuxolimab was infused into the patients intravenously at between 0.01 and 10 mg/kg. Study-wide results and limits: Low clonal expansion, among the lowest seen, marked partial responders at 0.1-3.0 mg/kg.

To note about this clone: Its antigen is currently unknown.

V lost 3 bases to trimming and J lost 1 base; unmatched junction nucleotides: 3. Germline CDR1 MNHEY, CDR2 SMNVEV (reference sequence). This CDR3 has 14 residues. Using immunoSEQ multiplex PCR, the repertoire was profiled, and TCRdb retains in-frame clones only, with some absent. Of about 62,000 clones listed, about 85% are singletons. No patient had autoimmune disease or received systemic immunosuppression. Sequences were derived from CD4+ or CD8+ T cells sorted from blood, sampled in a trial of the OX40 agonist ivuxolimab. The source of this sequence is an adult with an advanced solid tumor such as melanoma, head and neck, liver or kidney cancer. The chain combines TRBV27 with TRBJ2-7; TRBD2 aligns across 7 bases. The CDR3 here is CASSFGGSSYEQYF. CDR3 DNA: TGTGCCAGCAGTTTCGGCGGGAGTTCCTACGAGCAGTACTTC.